One and the same sample provided the 21 T cell receptor beta chains below, sequenced in a study of blood T cell repertoires in COVID-19. Produced via immunoSEQ multiplex PCR; TCRdb's table is partial and in-frame only. This sample carries some 64,000 clones, 72% of them seen once, and the ten largest clones take around 54%. The material sequenced was PBMCs or T cells enriched from blood (not recorded which). The receptors were gathered from a woman aged 55 to 70 who had been exposed to COVID-19.

The V and J genes are TRBV11-3 and TRBJ2-1; 7 bases agree with TRBD2. Germline assignment: CDR1 SGHNT and CDR2 YENEEA. The trim removed 5 bases at V and 9 bases at J, leaving 7 bases unmatched. CDR3 length equals 13 residues. In DNA form, the CDR3 reads TGTGCCAGCAGCACGTCCGGGACTACTGAGCAGTTCTTC. As protein: CASSTSGTTEQFF.

The gene calls are TRBV15 and TRBJ2-3; D gene ambiguous. The CDR3 covers 13 residues. V was cut by 0 bases and J by 4 bases, with 5 bases left in between. Germline lookup yields CDR1 LNHNV and CDR2 YYDKDF (reference sequence). The CDR3 loop reads CATSRDQADTQYF. CDR3 nucleotide sequence: TGTGCCACCAGCAGAGATCAGGCAGATACGCAGTATTTT.

This clone showed up many times. The rearrangement links TRBV7-2 to TRBJ1-1, with 8 bases matching TRBD1. This CDR3 contains 15 residues. Trimming removed 7 bases from V and 0 bases from J; junction bases left unmatched: 7. In germline, CDR1 is SGHTA, CDR2 FQGNSA. The CDR3 sequence is CASNTAGGLNTEAFF. In DNA, the CDR3 is TGTGCCAGCAACACGGCAGGGGGCCTGAACACTGAAGCTTTCTTT.

This chain links TRBV11-3 with TRBJ2-5; a possible D gene is TRBD2 (5 bases). CDR1 SGHNT and CDR2 YENEEA come from the germline V gene. The CDR3 sequence is 13 residues long. Trimming took 5 bases from V and 1 from J, leaving 8 bases between them. Written as DNA, the CDR3 is TGTGCCAGCAGCCGAGGACTCCAAGAGACCCAGTACTTC. This sequence encodes CASSRGLQETQYF.

The chain is built from TRBV28 and TRBJ2-2; D unclear. Germline V lookup: CDR1 MDHEN, CDR2 SYDVKM. Trimming shortened V by 5 bases and J by 4 bases, and 14 bases separated the two germline ends. The CDR3 runs to 15 residues. As DNA, the CDR3 is TGTGCCAGCAGTGCATCTAGTACTGGCACCGGGGAGCTGTTTTTT. Its translation: CASSASSTGTGELFF.

This sequence joins TRBV4-3 and TRBJ1-2; weak D call: TRBD1 (6 bases). CDR3 size: 17 residues. V shed 4 bases and J shed 0 bases, with 18 bases lying between them. Germline V CDR1 and CDR2: LGHNA, YSLEER. CDR3 in DNA: TGCGCCAGCAGCCCTAGGTGGGGGGGCTTAACTAACTATGGCTACACCTTC. This sequence encodes CASSPRWGGLTNYGYTF.

The chain couples TRBV30 to TRBJ1-2, with D perhaps TRBD1 (6 bases). The CDR3 totals 12 residues. Germline V gives CDR1 GTSNPN, CDR2 SVGIG (reference sequence). The V gene lost 2 bases and the J gene lost 8 bases, with 12 bases spanning the gap. The CDR3 coding sequence is TGTGCCTGGAGTAATACAGGGACGGGCTACACCTTC. Its protein product is CAWSNTGTGYTF.

The rearrangement uses TRBV10-3 and TRBJ1-2, with D possibly TRBD1 on 5 matching bases. Germline V gives CDR1 ENHRY, CDR2 SYGVKD. CDR3 length: 12 amino acids. Trimming shortened V by 4 bases and J by 8 bases, and 11 bases separated the two germline ends. CDR3 loop: CAISGRDEGYTF. In DNA form, the CDR3 reads TGTGCCATCAGTGGGAGGGACGAGGGCTACACCTTC.

V and J are TRBV5-1 and TRBJ1-1; 7 nucleotides align to TRBD1. CDR3 size: 12 residues. Germline values: CDR1 SGHRS, CDR2 YFSETQ. Trimming removed 5 bases from V and 10 bases from J; junction bases left unmatched: 8. CDR3 in DNA: TGCGCCAGCAGTTTTGGACAGGCCGGAGCTTTCTTT. Protein sequence: CASSFGQAGAFF.

The chain joins TRBV2 to TRBJ2-1, with TRBD1 as a possible D gene (5 bases). Trimming pared 3 bases from V and 7 bases from J, leaving 13 bases between. Germline CDR1 SNHLY, CDR2 FYNNEI. The CDR3 covers 14 residues. The CDR3 DNA reads as TGTGCCAGCAGTGAGCGGAGATCAGGGAATGAGCAGTTCTTC. Amino acid sequence: CASSERRSGNEQFF.

The chain recombines TRBV7-8 with TRBJ2-3; the D gene is possibly TRBD2 (5 bases). Germline CDR1 is SGHVS and CDR2 is FQNEAQ. V was clipped by 2 bases and J by 4 bases, with 7 bases between them. This CDR3 comprises 13 residues. The CDR3 reads CASSLLAPDTQYF. The CDR3, as DNA: TGTGCCAGCAGCTTACTAGCTCCAGATACGCAGTATTTT.

The rearrangement joins TRBV10-1 to TRBJ2-2; D remains unclear. The ends were cut back, 7 bases at V and 0 bases at J, with 6 bases in the middle. The CDR3 is 13 amino acids. CDR1 and CDR2 (germline): WNHNN, SYGVQD (reference sequence). The CDR3 region has the DNA TGCGCCAGCACTGACACGAACACCGGGGAGCTGTTTTTT. Protein sequence: CASTDTNTGELFF.

The rearrangement uses TRBV27 and TRBJ1-1, with D possibly matching TRBD1 (5 bases). The CDR3 sequence is 17 residues long. Per germline, CDR1 MNHEY and CDR2 SMNVEV (reference sequence). V lost 8 bases and J lost 1, with 23 bases in between. This CDR3 reads CASSPAPTLTGNTEAFF. DNA of the CDR3: TGTGCCAGCTCCCCGGCCCCTACCCTCACAGGGAACACTGAAGCTTTCTTT.

The genes are TRBV28 and TRBJ1-3; D unresolved. The V end lost 6 bases, the J end lost 2 bases, and 5 bases lay between the germline ends. The CDR3 extends over 12 amino acids. CDR1 and CDR2 from the germline V gene are MDHEN and SYDVKM. The CDR3 region is CASSNTGNTIYF. The CDR3 region has the DNA TGTGCCAGCAGCAACACTGGAAACACCATATATTTT.

The chain carries TRBV5-1 and TRBJ2-3; 12 nucleotides align to TRBD1. Looked up from germline, CDR1 is SGHRS and CDR2 is YFSETQ. The CDR3 consists of 16 residues. V was pared by 3 bases and J by 1 base, with 3 bases of the junction left unmatched. The CDR3 nucleotides are TGCGCCAGCAGCTCCCGGGACAGGGGGCGCACAGATACGCAGTATTTT. Its translation is CASSSRDRGRTDTQYF.

The chain carries TRBV28 and TRBJ1-2; D remains unclear. Germline V gene data show CDR1 as MDHEN and CDR2 as SYDVKM. V lost 8 bases to trimming and J lost 0 bases, with 10 bases between them. The CDR3 runs to 13 residues. CDR3: CASRPGANYGYTF. The CDR3 region has the DNA TGTGCCAGCCGGCCAGGTGCTAACTATGGCTACACCTTC.

The genes are TRBV24-1 and TRBJ2-2; 9 nucleotides align to TRBD1. V shed 4 bases and J 4 bases; nucleotides not matched to a gene: 9. This CDR3 has 17 amino acids. Germline lookup yields CDR1 KGHDR and CDR2 SFDVKD. The CDR3 spells CATSDTGQGEFTGELFF. DNA for the CDR3: TGTGCCACCAGTGACACGGGACAGGGCGAATTCACCGGGGAGCTGTTTTTT.

There are a few counts of this clone. The chain employs TRBV10-3 and TRBJ2-2; TRBD2 is a possible D gene (5 bases). Germline V gene sequence: CDR1 ENHRY, CDR2 SYGVKD. With 0 bases removed from V and 5 bases from J, the gap between germline ends came to 10 bases. This CDR3 is built from 15 residues. The chain's CDR3 is CAISESGVGTGELFF. In nucleotides, the CDR3 is TGTGCCATCAGTGAGTCGGGAGTTGGGACCGGGGAGCTGTTTTTT.

The chain couples TRBV3-1 (or the pseudogene TRBV3-2) to TRBJ2-3; 8 nucleotides align to TRBD2. The ends lost 2 bases at V and 6 bases at J; junction bases unmatched: 7. This CDR3 comprises 15 residues. Germline assignment: CDR1 LGHDT and CDR2 YNNKEL (reference sequence). CDR3 loop: CASSQFSGVSDTQYF. CDR3 DNA sequence: TGTGCCAGCAGCCAATTTAGCGGGGTCTCGGATACGCAGTATTTT.

This chain uses TRBV28 with TRBJ1-2; D is unclear. The germline V and J ends were trimmed by 3 bases and 8 bases, with 13 bases remaining between them. This CDR3 spans 13 amino acids. Germline CDR1 MDHEN, CDR2 SYDVKM. As DNA, the CDR3 is TGTGCCAGCAGTTTCGAGGGTTCAAGGGGCTACACCTTC. Its translation: CASSFEGSRGYTF.

This clone was counted between two and nine times. This chain joins TRBV2 and TRBJ2-4, with D maybe TRBD1 (6 bases). V dropped 7 bases and J dropped 0 bases, with 13 bases sitting between them. CDR3 length equals 15 residues. The V gene's germline CDR1 is SNHLY and CDR2 FYNNEI. CDR3 protein: CASMGTFLAKNIQYF. The CDR3 coding sequence is TGTGCCAGCATGGGGACATTCCTAGCCAAAAACATTCAGTACTTC.